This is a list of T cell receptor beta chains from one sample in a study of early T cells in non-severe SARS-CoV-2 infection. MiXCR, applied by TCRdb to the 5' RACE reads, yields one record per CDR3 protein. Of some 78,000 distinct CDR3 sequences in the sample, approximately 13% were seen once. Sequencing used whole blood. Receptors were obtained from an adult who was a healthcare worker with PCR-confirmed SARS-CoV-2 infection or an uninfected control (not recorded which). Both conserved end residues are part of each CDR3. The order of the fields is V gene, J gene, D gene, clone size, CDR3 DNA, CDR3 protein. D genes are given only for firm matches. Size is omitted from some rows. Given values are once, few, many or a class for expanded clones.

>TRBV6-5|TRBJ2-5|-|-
TGTGCCAGCAGTTACTCCACCCGGAGTTCCGGCGGGACCCAGTACTTC
CASSYSTRSSGGTQYF
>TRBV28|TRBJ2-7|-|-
TGTGCCAGCAGTTTAGGTAGCTACTACGAGCAGTACTTC
CASSLGSYYEQYF
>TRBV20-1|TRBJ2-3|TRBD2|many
TGCAGTGCTAGAGATAGCTGGCTAGCGGGGGGGGATACGCAGTATTTT
CSARDSWLAGGDTQYF
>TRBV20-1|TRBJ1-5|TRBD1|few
TGCAGTGCGGAGACAGGGGAGGGAGGTGTTCAGCCCCAGCATTTT
CSAETGEGGVQPQHF
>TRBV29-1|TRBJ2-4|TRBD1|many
TGCAGCGTTAAACAGGGGAACATTCAGTACTTC
CSVKQGNIQYF
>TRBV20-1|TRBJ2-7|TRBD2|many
TGCAGTGCTAGCTGGACTAGCGGGACGAGCTACGAGCAGTACTTC
CSASWTSGTSYEQYF
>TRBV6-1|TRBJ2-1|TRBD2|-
TGTGCCAGCATCGCTAGCGGCGGAGAGCGGCAGTTCTTC
CASIASGGERQFF
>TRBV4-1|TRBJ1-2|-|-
TGCGCCAGCAGCCCTAGGCAGGAAAGCTATGGCTACACCTTC
CASSPRQESYGYTF
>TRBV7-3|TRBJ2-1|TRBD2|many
TGTGCCAGCAGCCCCGGACTAGCCGGGTACAATGAGCAGTTCTTC
CASSPGLAGYNEQFF
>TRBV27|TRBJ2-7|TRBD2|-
TGTGCCAGCAGAATTACTAGCGGGAGACCCTACGAGCAGTACTTC
CASRITSGRPYEQYF
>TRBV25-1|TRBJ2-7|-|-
TGTGCCAGCTTACAAGGGGGTACGTACTTC
CASLQGGTYF
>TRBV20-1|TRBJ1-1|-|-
TGCAGTGCCCCGACTCGGGGGACAATGAACACTGAAGCTTTCTTT
CSAPTRGTMNTEAFF
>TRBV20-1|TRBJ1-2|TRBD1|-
TGCAGTGCTAGTTATCAGGGGGCTATCTATGGCTACACCTTC
CSASYQGAIYGYTF
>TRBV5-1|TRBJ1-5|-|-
TGCGCCAGCAGCTCGGGTGAAGATCAGCCCCAGCATTTT
CASSSGEDQPQHF
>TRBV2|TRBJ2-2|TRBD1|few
TGTGCCAGCATCCGACAGGGGGTCGCCGGGGAGCTGTTTTTT
CASIRQGVAGELFF
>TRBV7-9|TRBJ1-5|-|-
TGTGCCAGCAGCTTAGCGGGGGGGCAGCCCCAGCATTTT
CASSLAGGQPQHF
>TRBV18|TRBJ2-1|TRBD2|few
TGTGCCAGCTCACCACCACTAGCGGGAGGAGATGAGCAGTTCTTC
CASSPPLAGGDEQFF